This is a list of T cell receptor beta chains from one sample in a study of cytomegalovirus exposure and HLA in healthy donors. TCRdb keeps only in-frame clones here, not all; method: immunoSEQ multiplex PCR. The sample carries about 220,000 clones, approximately 83% recorded once. Specimen: PBMCs. These receptors all come from a woman between 25 and 40 years old in good health and CMV-seropositive. Both conserved end residues are part of each CDR3. D genes are given only for firm matches. Clone size appears in some rows only: once, few, many, or a class for an expanded clone.

>.|TRBD2|TRBJ2-7|TRBV11-3
TGTGCCAGCAGCACTGTTAGCGGGACAAACGAGCAGTACTTC
CASSTVSGTNEQYF
>.|.|TRBJ1-2|TRBV4-1
TGCGCCAGCAGCCAAGTAATGGAGTGGCTTCCTAACTATGGCTACACCTTC
CASSQVMEWLPNYGYTF
>.|TRBD2|TRBJ2-7|TRBV10-3
TGTGCCATCAGTGAACCCGCGGGAGGGATAAAATACGAGCAGTACTTC
CAISEPAGGIKYEQYF
>.|TRBD1|TRBJ1-1|TRBV30
TGTGCCTGGAGTCCGGGGACAGGGATCACTGAAGCTTTCTTT
CAWSPGTGITEAFF
>.|.|TRBJ2-1|TRBV5-1
TGCGCCAGCATACGGGACACGGACAATGAGCAGTTCTTC
CASIRDTDNEQFF
>.|.|TRBJ2-7|TRBV6-5
TGTGCCAGCAGTCCGTCCGCAGGGAACTACGAGCAGTACTTC
CASSPSAGNYEQYF
>.|.|TRBJ2-4|TRBV10-1
TGCGCCAGCAGTGAGTCACCCGGTGAAAGGAACATTCAGTACTTC
CASSESPGERNIQYF
>.|.|TRBJ2-7|TRBV11-3
TGTGCCAGCAGTCACGGGGACGATGGCTACGAGCAGTACTTC
CASSHGDDGYEQYF
>.|TRBD1|TRBJ2-1|TRBV27
TGTGCCAGCAGCAAAACGAGGACAGGGGGTCGAATTAATGAGCAGTTCTTC
CASSKTRTGGRINEQFF
>.|TRBD2|TRBJ2-7|TRBV9
TGTGCCAGCCCTAGCGGGAGCTCCTACGAGCAGTACTTC
CASPSGSSYEQYF
>.|TRBD2|TRBJ2-3|TRBV10-1
TGCGCCAGCAGTAAGAGCGGGAGAGATATAGATACGCAGTATTTT
CASSKSGRDIDTQYF
>.|.|TRBJ2-7|TRBV6-5
TGTGCCAGCAGAATTTCAGGGTTGGGTCCCTACGAGCAGTACTTC
CASRISGLGPYEQYF
>.|TRBD1|TRBJ1-2|TRBV30
TGTGCCTGGAGTGTGCGGACAGGGTATGGCTACACCTTC
CAWSVRTGYGYTF
>.|.|TRBJ1-1|TRBV27
TGTGCCAGCCACCTCGGGGGGGAAGCTTTCTTT
CASHLGGEAFF
>.|.|TRBJ1-2|TRBV27
TGTGCCAGCAGTCCATCTCCCCTCAATGGGTACGGCTACACCTTC
CASSPSPLNGYGYTF
>.|TRBD1|TRBJ1-2|TRBV27
TGTGCCAGCAGTTTTACAGGGGAACATGGCTACACCTTC
CASSFTGEHGYTF
>.|TRBD1|TRBJ2-7|TRBV14
TGTGCCAGCAGAGGGACAGGAAGAGGTCACGAGCAGTACTTC
CASRGTGRGHEQYF
>.|.|TRBJ2-3|TRBV12-1
TGTGCCAGCAGGCATCGCCATCGCCGCGGGAGGGTCACAGATACGCAGTATTTT
CASRHRHRRGRVTDTQYF
>.|TRBD1|TRBJ1-1|TRBV25-1
TGTGCCAGCAGGACAGGGCCGAACACTGAAGCTTTCTTT
CASRTGPNTEAFF
>.|TRBD2|TRBJ2-3|TRBV27
TGTGCCAGCAGTTTCGGGGAGGGACCCACAGATACGCAGTATTTT
CASSFGEGPTDTQYF
>.|.|TRBJ2-7|TRBV2
TGTGCCAGCAGTAGAGGAGGGGGCGACAGGACCTACGAGCAGTACTTC
CASSRGGGDRTYEQYF
>.|.|TRBJ1-2|TRBV28
TGTGCCAGCAATCGACAAAACTATGGCTACACCTTC
CASNRQNYGYTF
>.|.|TRBJ2-3|TRBV5-1
TGCGCCAGCAGCTTGGAAGATGGCACAGATACGCAGTATTTT
CASSLEDGTDTQYF
>once|TRBD1|TRBJ2-3|TRBV27
TGTGCCAGCAGTCTTCTAACCGGGACAGGGCACAATACGCAGTATTTT
CASSLLTGTGHNTQYF
>.|.|TRBJ1-5|TRBV10-3
TGTGCCATCAGTGTGCAGGGCAATCAGCCCCAGCATTTT
CAISVQGNQPQHF
>.|.|TRBJ1-2|TRBV6-5
TGTGCCAGCAGTTACTCAGCCCAGGGATACGGCTACACCTTC
CASSYSAQGYGYTF
>.|.|TRBJ2-3|TRBV7-9
TGTGCCAGCAGCTTCGGGGGAGAAGATACGCAGTATTTT
CASSFGGEDTQYF